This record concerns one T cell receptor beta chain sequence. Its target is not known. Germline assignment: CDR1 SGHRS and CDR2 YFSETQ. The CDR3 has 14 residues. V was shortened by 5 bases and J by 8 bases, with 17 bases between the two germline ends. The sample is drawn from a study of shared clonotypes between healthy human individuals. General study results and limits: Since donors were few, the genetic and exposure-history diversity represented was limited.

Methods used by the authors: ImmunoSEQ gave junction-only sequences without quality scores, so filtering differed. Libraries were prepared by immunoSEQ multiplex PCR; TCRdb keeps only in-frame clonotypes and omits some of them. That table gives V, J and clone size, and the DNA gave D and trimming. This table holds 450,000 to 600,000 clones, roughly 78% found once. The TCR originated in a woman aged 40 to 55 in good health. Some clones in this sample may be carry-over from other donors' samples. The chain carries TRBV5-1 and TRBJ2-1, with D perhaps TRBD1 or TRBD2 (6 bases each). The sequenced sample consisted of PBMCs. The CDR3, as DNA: TGCGCCAGCAGTCTACGGGACGGGGGCGATGAGCAGTTCTTC. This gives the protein CASSLRDGGDEQFF. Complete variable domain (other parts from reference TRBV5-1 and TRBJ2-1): KAGVTQTPRYLIKTRGQQVTLSCSPISGHRSVSWYQQTPGQGLQFLFEYFSETQRNKGNFPGRFSGRQFSNSRSEMNVSTLELGDSALYLCASSLRDGGDEQFFGPGTRLTVL.